This paragraph reports one TCR beta chain. The sample comes from a study of blood T cell repertoires in COVID-19. Study as a whole: Both acute and convalescent COVID-19 samples were obtained from the United States, Italy and Spain. From T cells, B-cell-depleted T cells, or PBMCs came the material, which was cDNA or gDNA.

The germline V and J ends were trimmed by 6 bases and 0 bases, with 15 bases remaining between them. This CDR3 comprises 15 residues. Germline CDR1 and CDR2: MNHEY and SVGAGI. Authors' processing steps: Reference gene primers were amplified, and this amplification served to estimate nucleated cell counts. Produced via immunoSEQ multiplex PCR; TCRdb's table is partial and in-frame only. That table supplies the V and J calls and clone size; D and trimming were determined from the DNA. The sample lists around 180,000 clones, 70% to 90% occurring once. The sequenced material came from peripheral blood. This TCR came from a man in his 60s with acute or convalescent COVID-19. The chain combines TRBV6-5 with TRBJ2-7; TRBD1 might be the D (5 bases). CDR3 protein: CASSRQGGGSYEQYF. DNA of the CDR3: TGTGCCAGCAGCCGTCAGGGCGGTGGCTCCTACGAGCAGTACTTC.